This TCR beta chain derives from a study of blood T cell repertoires in COVID-19. Study-level information: COVID-19 samples from acute and convalescent phases originated in the United States, Italy and Spain.

The V gene's germline CDR1 is KGHSH and CDR2 LQKENI. CDR3 size: 15 residues. Trimming shortened V by 4 bases and J by 4 bases, and 16 bases separated the two germline ends. Authors' methods: Estimation of nucleated cell counts was performed using reference gene primer amplification. Assay used: immunoSEQ multiplex PCR; TCRdb lists only in-frame clones, some missing. That table is the source of V, J and clone size, and D and trimming were worked out from the DNA. The sample lists about 370,000 clones; 85% to 90% were seen once. Grouping used clinical history reported by participants in a survey and questionnaire.

Specimen: PBMCs or T cells enriched from blood (not recorded which). The sequence came from a man between 18 and 35 years old who had recovered from COVID-19. J is TRBJ1-1 and V is TRBV18; possibly TRBD1 for D (6 bases). The CDR3 DNA reads as TGTGCCAGCTCACGACTACAGGGTATGGGCACTGAAGCTTTCTTT. Amino acid sequence: CASSRLQGMGTEAFF.